This T cell receptor (beta chain) was retrieved from a study of blood T cell repertoires in COVID-19. Study context: Sources were T cells, B-cell-depleted T cells, or PBMCs; the material itself was cDNA or gDNA.

How the authors handled the data: The assay estimated nucleated cells by amplifying reference gene primers. The data were produced by immunoSEQ multiplex PCR, yet TCRdb's version contains in-frame clones alone and is incomplete. The V and J calls and clone size were taken over from that table, and D and trimming were inferred from the DNA. The sample consists of tens of thousands of clones, 90% of them appearing once. The CDR3 is 15 amino acids. Germline loops: CDR1 SGHDT, CDR2 YYEEEE. V lost 5 bases and J lost 0, with 13 bases in between. This receptor was obtained from a man between 65 and 80 years old with acute or convalescent COVID-19. The specimen was peripheral blood. This chain connects TRBV5-6 to TRBJ2-3; the D gene is possibly TRBD2 (6 bases). The CDR3 DNA follows: TGTGCCAGCAGGAACCTAGCGACTAGCACAGATACGCAGTATTTT. Translating gives CASRNLATSTDTQYF.